The 13 T cell receptor beta chains below all came from one sample that was sequenced in a study of blood T cells in healthy people across ages. A second PCR of 7 to 11 cycles used a sample-barcoded 5' primer and a J-beta primer mix. MiXCR, applied by TCRdb to the 5' RACE reads, yields one record per CDR3 protein. Of around 1.5 million distinct CDR3 sequences listed, 30% to 40% are singletons. The sequenced sample was blood. The source is a woman aged 30 to 39 in good health.

The V and J genes are TRBV10-3 and TRBJ2-2; a weak D match, TRBD2 (5 bases). CDR1 is ENHRY and CDR2 is SYGVKD in the germline V gene. Trimming removed 6 bases from V and 4 bases from J, with 15 bases in between. This CDR3 spans 15 amino acids. CDR3: CAISEGSPGTGELFF. CDR3 sequence (DNA): TGTGCCATCAGCGAGGGCAGTCCGGGCACCGGGGAGCTGTTTTTT.

This chain connects TRBV4-2 to TRBJ2-3, with 15 bases matching TRBD2. The length of the CDR3 is 16 residues. Germline CDR1 is LGHNA and CDR2 is YNFKEQ. J gave up 8 bases and V 3 bases, and 6 bases lay outside the gene matches. The CDR3 coding sequence is TGTGCCAGCAGCCAGGGGACTAGCGGGGGGTCTGGTACGCAGTATTTT. Its protein product is CASSQGTSGGSGTQYF.

The chain has TRBV10-2 and TRBJ2-7, with a possible D match to TRBD2 (5 bases). From germline, CDR1 is WSHSY and CDR2 SAAADI. Trimming removed 6 bases at V and 3 bases at J, with 12 bases between. This CDR3 is built from 13 residues. In DNA, the CDR3 is TGCGCCAGCAGACTAGATGCTGACTACGAGCAGTACTTC. Encoded protein: CASRLDADYEQYF.

This clonotype has only a few counts. The chain couples TRBV5-6 to TRBJ1-4; D unresolved. Germline-derived CDR1 and CDR2 are SGHDT and YYEEEE. V shed 2 bases and J shed 0 bases, with 14 bases lying between them. CDR3 length: 17 amino acids. This chain's CDR3 is CASSFFGQSATNEKLFF. DNA of the CDR3: TGTGCCAGCAGCTTTTTCGGCCAGTCTGCAACTAATGAAAAACTGTTTTTT.

The table lists this clonotype with a few counts. The V call is TRBV7-9, the J call TRBJ2-1, with 14 bases aligning to TRBD2. The germline V gene encodes CDR1 SEHNR and CDR2 FQNEAQ (reference sequence). This CDR3 contains 16 residues. With V trimmed by 5 bases and J by 5 bases, 5 bases remained unmatched. The CDR3 bases are TGTGCCAGCAGCACCAGGACTAGCGGGAGGAACAATGAGCAGTTCTTC. It translates to CASSTRTSGRNNEQFF.

This clonotype came up a few times. The chain employs TRBV10-3 and TRBJ2-2, with D perhaps assigned TRBD1 or TRBD2 (5 bases each). V dropped 4 bases and J dropped 5 bases, with 14 bases sitting between them. The CDR3 loop spans 15 amino acids. Germline CDR1 and CDR2: ENHRY and SYGVKD. The DNA of the CDR3 is TGTGCCATCAGTGGAGGGGAGCCGGCAACCGGGGAGCTGTTTTTT. Encoded protein: CAISGGEPATGELFF.

The chain recombines TRBV20-1 with TRBJ2-1; 9 nucleotides line up with TRBD2. The CDR3 has 13 amino acids. CDR1 is DFQATT and CDR2 is SNEGSKA in the germline V gene (reference sequence). The V segment lost 3 bases and the J segment 6 bases; nucleotides outside the gene matches: 3. DNA of the CDR3: TGCAGTGCTAGGCGGGGGGGCCTCAATGAGCAGTTCTTC. It is translated as CSARRGGLNEQFF.

The chain combines TRBV24-1 with TRBJ2-3; TRBD1 might be the D (5 bases). Germline CDR1 and CDR2: KGHDR and SFDVKD. Trimming pared 4 bases from V and 3 bases from J, leaving 13 bases between. CDR3 length equals 15 residues. DNA for the CDR3: TGTGCCACCAGTGACCGACAGTCCCCTACAGATACGCAGTATTTT. Amino acid sequence: CATSDRQSPTDTQYF.

This chain uses TRBV15 with TRBJ2-7; tentative D call: TRBD1 (5 bases). Germline-derived CDR1 and CDR2 are LNHNV and YYDKDF (reference sequence). This CDR3 has 13 amino acids. V lost 9 bases, J lost 2 bases, and 14 bases lay in between. DNA of the CDR3: TGTGCCACTCACGAAGGGGTCGCCTACGAGCAGTACTTC. Protein: CATHEGVAYEQYF.

This clonotype was seen only a few times. The V call is TRBV5-1, the J call TRBJ2-7; 9 bases are a match to TRBD1. The J segment lost 0 bases and the V segment lost 5 bases, leaving 9 bases of the junction unmatched. Germline V gene lookup returns CDR1 SGHRS and CDR2 YFSETQ. CDR3 length: 16 residues. The DNA of the CDR3 is TGCGCCAGCAGACCTACCGGGACAGGGAGCTCCTACGAGCAGTACTTC. Encoded protein: CASRPTGTGSSYEQYF.

This clonotype was counted ten times or more. This chain uses TRBV7-2 with TRBJ2-7; D call uncertain. Trimming took 1 base from V and 3 from J, leaving 7 bases between them. CDR3 size: 13 residues. The germline V gene encodes CDR1 SGHTA and CDR2 FQGNSA. In nucleotides, the CDR3 is TGTGCCAGCAGCTTAGAACGGTTCTACGAGCAGTACTTC. Translating it yields CASSLERFYEQYF.

CDR3 protein: CASSPQTWGGGTQYF. The CDR3 nucleotides are TGTGCCAGCAGCCCCCAGACTTGGGGCGGGGGCACGCAGTATTTT. The chain recombines TRBV11-2 with TRBJ2-3, with D possibly TRBD2 on 7 matching bases. The CDR3 length is 15 residues. The V end lost 5 bases, the J end lost 9 bases, and 21 bases lay between the germline ends. The V gene's germline CDR1 is SGHAT and CDR2 FQNNGV.

The chain links TRBV7-6 to TRBJ1-4, with a weak D call TRBD1 (6 bases). The CDR3 runs 16 residues. V was trimmed by 1 base and J by 7 bases, leaving 16 bases between them. The V gene's germline CDR1 is SGHVS and CDR2 FNYEAQ. CDR3 DNA: TGTGCCAGCAGCTTAGAGCGAGCGGGGGCGGGTGAAAAACTGTTTTTT. Translated, it gives CASSLERAGAGEKLFF.